This T cell receptor beta chain was sequenced in a study of cytomegalovirus exposure and HLA in healthy donors. Of note for this clone: Its target is unknown.

Researchers ran the PCR with 60 Vbeta and 13 Jbeta primers. Profiling relied on immunoSEQ multiplex PCR, and the TCRdb table lists in-frame clones only, not all of them. The table shows approximately 200,000 clones, with approximately 85% occurring only once. Looked up from germline, CDR1 is WSHSY and CDR2 is SAAADI. The length of the CDR3 is 16 residues. V shed 0 bases and J shed 3 bases, with 12 bases lying between them. Notes on the study in general: Likely technical artifact: a cluster of highly shared sequence variants. About 90% or about 30% of the time was how often most TCR beta V segments were productive, according to an earlier analysis. High specificity and sensitivity for cytomegalovirus status were reported for the classifier. Several V segments, TRBV6-2 and TRBV6-3 among them, could not be told apart and were dropped.

The receptor's source is a woman in her 50s in good health and CMV-seropositive. This chain joins TRBV10-2 and TRBJ2-1; D might be TRBD1 (6 bases). Material: PBMCs. CDR3 nucleotides: TGCGCCAGCAGTGAGTCACAGGGCCTTGACTACAATGAGCAGTTCTTC. Its protein is CASSESQGLDYNEQFF.